This T cell receptor beta chain was identified during a study of a mutant IDH1 vaccine in newly diagnosed glioma. Whole-study context: Most patients had received both radiotherapy and temozolomide, the prior options being radiotherapy, temozolomide, or both. Study-wide results and caveats: Any relationship between pseudoprogression and changes in top peripheral T cell clonotypes seemed absent. Induction of immune responses by the vaccine occurred in 93.3% of patients.

Deletions cut 1 base from V and 1 base from J, with 5 bases between. Germline V gene data show CDR1 as SGHRS and CDR2 as YFSETQ. This CDR3 contains 13 residues. Sequencing was performed with immunoSEQ multiplex PCR; in TCRdb, only in-frame clones are kept and a portion is missing. The sample lists 35,000 to 40,000 clones, around four fifths occurring once. The time point denotes: baseline, week 1 (first vaccination visit). Treatment in this sample: pre-vaccination baseline after standard-of-care therapy. New WHO grade 3 or 4 astrocytomas that were IDH1-mutant and ATRX-lost occurred in the donors. Details on this clone: Antigen unknown.

The genes are TRBV5-1 and TRBJ1-1; D perhaps matches TRBD1 (5 bases). The specimen comprised PBMCs, sampled from a glioma patient treated with radiotherapy, temozolomide or both. The receptor's source is a man between 40 and 49 years old with glioma. Some clones in this sample may be carry-over from other donors' samples. The CDR3 coding sequence is TGCGCCAGCAGCTTGCAGGGGAACACTGAAGCTTTCTTT. Protein: CASSLQGNTEAFF.